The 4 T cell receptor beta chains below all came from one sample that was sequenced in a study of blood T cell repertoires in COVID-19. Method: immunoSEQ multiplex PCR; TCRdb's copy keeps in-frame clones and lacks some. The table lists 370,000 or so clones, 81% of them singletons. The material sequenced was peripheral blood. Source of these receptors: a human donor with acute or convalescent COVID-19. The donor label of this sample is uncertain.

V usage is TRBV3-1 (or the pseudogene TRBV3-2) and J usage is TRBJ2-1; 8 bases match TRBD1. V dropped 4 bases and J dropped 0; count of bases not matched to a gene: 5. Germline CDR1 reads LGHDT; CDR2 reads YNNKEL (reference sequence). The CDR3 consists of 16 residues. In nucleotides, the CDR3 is TGTGCCAGCAGCCGGGGACAGGCGAGCTCCTACAATGAGCAGTTCTTC. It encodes CASSRGQASSYNEQFF.

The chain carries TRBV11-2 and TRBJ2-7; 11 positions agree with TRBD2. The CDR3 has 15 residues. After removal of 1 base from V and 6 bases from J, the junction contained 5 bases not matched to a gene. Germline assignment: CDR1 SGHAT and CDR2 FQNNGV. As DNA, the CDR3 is TGTGCCAGCAGCTTAGCCCGTGGGACTAGCGGCGAGCAGTACTTC. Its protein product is CASSLARGTSGEQYF.

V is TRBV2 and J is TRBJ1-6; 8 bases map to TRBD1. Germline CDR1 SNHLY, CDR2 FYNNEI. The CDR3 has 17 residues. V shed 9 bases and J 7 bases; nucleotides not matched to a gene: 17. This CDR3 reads CASQTRQGAPRNSPLHF. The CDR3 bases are TGTGCCAGTCAGACCCGCCAGGGGGCTCCGAGGAATTCACCCCTCCACTTT.

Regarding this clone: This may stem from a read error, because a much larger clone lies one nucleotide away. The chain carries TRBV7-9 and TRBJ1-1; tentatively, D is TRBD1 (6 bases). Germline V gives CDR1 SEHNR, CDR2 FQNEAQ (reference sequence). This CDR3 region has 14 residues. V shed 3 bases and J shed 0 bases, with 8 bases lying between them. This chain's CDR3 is CASSFRGLNTEAFF. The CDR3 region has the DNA TGTGCCAGCAGCTTCAGGGGACTGAACACTGAAGCTTTCTTT.